These 24 T cell receptor beta chains were all obtained from the same sample, sequenced in a study of blood T cell repertoires in COVID-19. Sequenced by immunoSEQ multiplex PCR; TCRdb stores in-frame clones only, minus some. The data contain about 260,000 clones, about four fifths of them singletons. Sequencing was done on a sample of peripheral blood. These receptors were collected from a woman between 45 and 60 years old who had recovered from COVID-19.

This sequence joins TRBV6-5 and TRBJ2-7; TRBD1 matches at 11 bases. Germline V gene lookup returns CDR1 MNHEY and CDR2 SVGAGI. The CDR3 loop spans 14 amino acids. Trimming took 10 bases from V and 4 from J; bases not matched to a gene: 9. The CDR3 loop reads CATGPDRGPYEQYF. The CDR3 DNA reads TGTGCCACAGGGCCGGACAGGGGGCCATACGAGCAGTACTTC.

The J gene is TRBJ1-3, the V gene TRBV18; D unclear. In germline, CDR1 is KGHSH, CDR2 LQKENI. Trimming left V 2 bases short and J 4 bases short, with 6 bases between. The CDR3 contains 13 residues. The CDR3 DNA is TGTGCCAGCTCACCAGAACTGGGAAACACCATATATTTT. Amino acid sequence: CASSPELGNTIYF.

The V gene is TRBV27, the J gene TRBJ2-1, with D perhaps TRBD2 (5 bases). This CDR3 contains 16 residues. V was trimmed by 5 bases and J by 4 bases, leaving 18 bases between them. The germline gives CDR1 MNHEY, CDR2 SMNVEV (reference sequence). In nucleotides, the CDR3 is TGTGCCAGCAGTAAAAACACTAGAAGTGCGTACAATGAGCAGTTCTTC. Translation: CASSKNTRSAYNEQFF.

The CDR3 bases are TGCGCCAGCAGCCAGGGACTAGCGGGCCTCACAGATACGCAGTATTTT. Encoded protein: CASSQGLAGLTDTQYF. The chain recombines TRBV5-1 with TRBJ2-3; 12 nucleotides agree with TRBD2. The germline gives CDR1 SGHRS, CDR2 YFSETQ. There are 16 residues in the CDR3. With 4 bases clipped from V and 2 bases from J, the junction kept 5 bases outside the gene matches.

The rearrangement joins TRBV28 to TRBJ2-7, with D perhaps TRBD2 (6 bases). Trimming shortened V by 6 bases and J by 7 bases, and 19 bases separated the two germline ends. CDR1 and CDR2 from the germline V gene are MDHEN and SYDVKM. This CDR3 has 14 amino acids. CDR3 nucleotides: TGTGCCAGCAGCTTCGGAGGGTTCCTTGGTGAGCAGTACTTC. This encodes CASSFGGFLGEQYF. The full variable domain, its missing parts supplied by reference TRBV28 and TRBJ2-7, is DVKVTQSSRYLVKRTGEKVFLECVQDMDHENMFWYRQDPGLGLRLIYFSYDVKMKEKGDIPEGYSVSREKKERFSLILESASTNQTSMYLCASSFGGFLGEQYFGPGTRLTVT.

V gene TRBV6-2 or TRBV6-3 combines with J gene TRBJ2-3; 8 bases agree with TRBD1. Germline CDR1 is MNHEY and CDR2 is SVGEGT. The CDR3 covers 17 residues. V was pared by 6 bases and J by 1 base, with 12 bases of the junction left unmatched. CDR3: CASSPEDDRGGTDTQYF. The CDR3 nucleotides read TGTGCCAGCAGCCCAGAAGACGACAGGGGCGGCACAGATACGCAGTATTTT.

The V call is TRBV10-3, the J call TRBJ2-2, with 11 bases that match TRBD2. J gave up 2 bases and V 3 bases, and 5 bases lay outside the gene matches. The CDR3 runs 17 residues. CDR1 ENHRY and CDR2 SYGVKD come from the germline V gene. The CDR3 sequence is CAISESGTSGNTGELFF. The CDR3 region has the DNA TGTGCCATCAGTGAATCCGGGACTAGCGGTAACACCGGGGAGCTGTTTTTT.

This chain joins TRBV7-2 and TRBJ1-2; D remains unclear. CDR1 is SGHTA and CDR2 is FQGNSA in the germline V gene. The V end lost 1 base, the J end lost 10 bases, and 13 bases lay between the germline ends. The CDR3 spans 13 residues. The chain's CDR3 is CASSLGAARPYTF. For the CDR3, the DNA is TGTGCCAGCAGCTTAGGGGCCGCCAGGCCCTACACCTTC.

The chain carries TRBV28 and TRBJ2-7, with 12 bases that match TRBD1. Per germline, CDR1 MDHEN and CDR2 SYDVKM. Trimming cost V 10 bases and J 7 bases; bases outside gene matches: 17. The CDR3 length is 16 residues. The CDR3: CAIQPGQGAVWGEQYF. DNA of the CDR3: TGTGCCATCCAACCGGGACAGGGGGCCGTTTGGGGGGAGCAGTACTTC.

The DNA of the CDR3 is TGTGCCAGCAGGAAAGAAGCAGGGGAGCTGTTTTTT. This gives the protein CASRKEAGELFF. This chain connects TRBV6-6 to TRBJ2-2; the D is unclear. CDR1 and CDR2 (germline): MNHNY, SVGAGI (reference sequence). Between the trimmed V and J ends, which lost 6 bases and 8 bases, there was a span of 10 bases. This CDR3 is 12 amino acids long.

This clone appeared a single time. The genes are TRBV28 and TRBJ1-1, with 7 bases identical to TRBD1. J gave up 5 bases and V 5 bases, and 11 bases lay outside the gene matches. CDR1 and CDR2 (germline): MDHEN, SYDVKM. This CDR3 has 15 amino acids. CDR3 residues: CASSPGGGHWTEAFF. DNA of the CDR3: TGTGCCAGCAGTCCAGGGGGTGGGCACTGGACTGAAGCTTTCTTT.

The V call is TRBV19, the J call TRBJ2-1, with D possibly matching TRBD1 (6 bases). The CDR3 totals 14 residues. With 5 bases removed from V and 3 bases from J, the gap between germline ends came to 11 bases. Germline CDR1 and CDR2: LNHDA and SQIVND (reference sequence). The CDR3 nucleotides read TGTGCCAGTAGTCCGAGGACAGACTACAATGAGCAGTTCTTC. Translating it yields CASSPRTDYNEQFF.

This sequence joins TRBV6-5 and TRBJ2-7, with 9 bases matching TRBD2. Germline V gene data show CDR1 as MNHEY and CDR2 as SVGAGI. V was pared by 6 bases and J by 4 bases, with 10 bases of the junction left unmatched. This CDR3 is 15 amino acids long. CDR3 residues: CASRPLAGAYYEQYF. The DNA of the CDR3 is TGTGCCAGCAGACCACTAGCGGGTGCATATTACGAGCAGTACTTC.

The rearrangement joins TRBV4-3 to TRBJ1-4; possibly TRBD1 for D (6 bases). In germline, CDR1 is LGHNA, CDR2 YSLEER. The CDR3 sequence is 15 residues long. Trimming stripped 0 bases from V and 3 bases from J, with 8 bases between. The CDR3 region has the DNA TGCGCCAGCAGCCAAGAGGGGGCAGCTAATGAAAAACTGTTTTTT. This sequence encodes CASSQEGAANEKLFF.

This clone showed up just once. The J gene is TRBJ2-5, the V gene TRBV19; D is uncertain. Looked up from germline, CDR1 is LNHDA and CDR2 is SQIVND (reference sequence). This CDR3 is 12 amino acids long. V shed 10 bases and J shed 5 bases, with 14 bases lying between them. CDR3 coding DNA: TGTGCCACCCTGAGTCCTAGGGAGACCCAGTACTTC. It specifies CATLSPRETQYF.

This chain joins TRBV28 and TRBJ2-3; 12 positions agree with TRBD2. V shed 7 bases and J 10 bases; nucleotides not matched to a gene: 15. Germline V lookup: CDR1 MDHEN, CDR2 SYDVKM. The CDR3 loop spans 16 amino acids. The DNA for the CDR3 is TGTGCCAGCAACCAAGGGACTAGCGGGCCCCCCGGGGCGCAGTATTTT. Its translation is CASNQGTSGPPGAQYF.

The gene calls are TRBV28 and TRBJ2-5; maybe TRBD2 (6 bases). From germline, CDR1 is MDHEN and CDR2 SYDVKM. The CDR3 consists of 14 residues. The V gene lost 8 bases and the J gene lost 5 bases, with 18 bases spanning the gap. The CDR3 DNA is TGTGCCAGCTTATCCGGGGGTAAGGCGGAGACCCAGTACTTC. Translated, it gives CASLSGGKAETQYF.

The J gene is TRBJ1-1, the V gene TRBV19; TRBD1 aligns across 9 bases. Unmatched junction bases numbered 10, after V lost 6 bases and J lost 5 bases. The CDR3 has 15 residues. CDR1 is LNHDA and CDR2 is SQIVND in the germline V gene (reference sequence). The CDR3 spells CASSPGQGSETEAFF. The CDR3 DNA reads as TGTGCCAGTAGCCCCGGACAGGGGTCGGAAACTGAAGCTTTCTTT.

The chain employs TRBV19 and TRBJ1-2; D possibly corresponds to TRBD1 (6 bases). The V gene lost 6 bases and the J gene lost 0 bases, with 17 bases spanning the gap. The CDR3 covers 16 residues. CDR1 LNHDA and CDR2 SQIVND come from the germline V gene (reference sequence). Written as DNA, the CDR3 is TGTGCCAGTAGCGCCTGGGGGCAGCAAACTAACTATGGCTACACCTTC. This codes for CASSAWGQQTNYGYTF.

The chain has TRBV4-3 and TRBJ2-1; tentatively, D is TRBD1 (6 bases). Trimming left V 1 base short and J 12 bases short, with 16 bases between. This CDR3 comprises 14 residues. CDR1 and CDR2 from the germline V gene are LGHNA and YSLEER. The DNA of the CDR3 is TGCGCCAGCAGCCAAGCCGGGACAAAGTTCAGGCAGTTCTTC. Residues: CASSQAGTKFRQFF.

At least ten counts were recorded for this clone. The chain recombines TRBV27 with TRBJ2-7; TRBD2 matches at 7 bases. CDR1 MNHEY and CDR2 SMNVEV come from the germline V gene (reference sequence). V shed 10 bases and J 2 bases; nucleotides not matched to a gene: 11. There are 14 residues in the CDR3. Here the CDR3 reads CATLGGFPTYEQYF. The CDR3 DNA reads TGTGCCACCCTGGGAGGGTTTCCCACCTACGAGCAGTACTTC.

The V gene is TRBV10-3, the J gene TRBJ1-1; TRBD1 is a possible D gene (6 bases). This CDR3 has 15 residues. Germline V gene data show CDR1 as ENHRY and CDR2 as SYGVKD. V was cut by 0 bases and J by 4 bases, with 12 bases left in between. This chain's CDR3 is CAISESGRGSTEAFF. The CDR3 DNA follows: TGTGCCATCAGTGAGTCTGGCAGGGGTTCCACTGAAGCTTTCTTT.

This rearrangement joins TRBV5-1 to TRBJ2-7, with TRBD1 identical over 8 bases. This CDR3 has 14 residues. CDR1 is SGHRS and CDR2 is YFSETQ in the germline V gene. V lost 4 bases to trimming and J lost 2 bases; unmatched junction nucleotides: 5. DNA of the CDR3: TGCGCCAGCAGCCCGGGACAGGTTGCCTACGAGCAGTACTTC. The encoded protein is CASSPGQVAYEQYF.

There are a few counts of this clone. This chain links TRBV28 with TRBJ2-1, with D perhaps TRBD2 (6 bases). The length of the CDR3 is 15 residues. The germline V and J ends were trimmed by 5 bases and 9 bases, with 20 bases remaining between them. CDR1 is MDHEN and CDR2 is SYDVKM in the germline V gene. The CDR3 DNA is TGTGCCAGCAGTCCCCATGGGCGGGATCGAGGTGAGCAGTTCTTC. Translated, it gives CASSPHGRDRGEQFF.